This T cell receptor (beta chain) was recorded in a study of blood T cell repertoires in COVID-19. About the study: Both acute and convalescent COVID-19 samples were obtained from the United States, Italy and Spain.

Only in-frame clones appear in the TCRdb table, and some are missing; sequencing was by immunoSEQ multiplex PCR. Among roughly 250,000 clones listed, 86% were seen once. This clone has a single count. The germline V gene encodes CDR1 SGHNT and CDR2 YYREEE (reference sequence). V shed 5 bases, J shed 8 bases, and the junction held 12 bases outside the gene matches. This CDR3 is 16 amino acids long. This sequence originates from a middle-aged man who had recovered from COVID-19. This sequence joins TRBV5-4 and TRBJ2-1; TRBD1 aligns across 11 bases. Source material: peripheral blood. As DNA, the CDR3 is TGTGCCAGCAGAAGGACCGGGACAGGGGGGTTAGATGAGCAGTTCTTC. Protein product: CASRRTGTGGLDEQFF.